The count of the clone carrying this T cell receptor beta chain is one. Its matching antigen is unknown. This sample was included in a study of cytomegalovirus exposure and HLA in healthy donors. Overall study results and limits: Later analysis suggested links between common viral pathogens and several top significant clusters.

CDR3 length equals 15 residues. From germline, CDR1 is SGHRS and CDR2 YFSETQ. V was clipped by 5 bases and J by 4 bases; unmatched bases: 8. Use of 60 Vbeta and 13 Jbeta primers characterized the PCR. The method was immunoSEQ multiplex PCR; TCRdb's version includes in-frame clones alone and lacks a portion of them. The sample has some 140,000 clones, around 63% seen once. Sequencing used PBMCs. This clonotype originated in a human donor in good health. The chain links TRBV5-1 to TRBJ2-7, with TRBD1 identical over 11 bases. CDR3 sequence reads: CASRNRDRGGYEQYF. CDR3 DNA: TGCGCCAGCAGAAACCGGGACAGGGGGGGGTACGAGCAGTACTTC.